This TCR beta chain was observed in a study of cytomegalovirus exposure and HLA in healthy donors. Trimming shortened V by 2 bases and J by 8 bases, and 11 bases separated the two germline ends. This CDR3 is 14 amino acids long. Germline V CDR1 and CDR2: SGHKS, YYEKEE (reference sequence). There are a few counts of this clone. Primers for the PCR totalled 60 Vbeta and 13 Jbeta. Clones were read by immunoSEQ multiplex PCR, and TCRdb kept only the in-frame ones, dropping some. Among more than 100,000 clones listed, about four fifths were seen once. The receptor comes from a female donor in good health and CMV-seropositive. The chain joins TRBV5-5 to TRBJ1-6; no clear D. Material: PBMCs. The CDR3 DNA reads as TGTGCCAGCAGCTTTCGGGGTATTGATTCACCCCTCCACTTT. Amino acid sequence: CASSFRGIDSPLHF.